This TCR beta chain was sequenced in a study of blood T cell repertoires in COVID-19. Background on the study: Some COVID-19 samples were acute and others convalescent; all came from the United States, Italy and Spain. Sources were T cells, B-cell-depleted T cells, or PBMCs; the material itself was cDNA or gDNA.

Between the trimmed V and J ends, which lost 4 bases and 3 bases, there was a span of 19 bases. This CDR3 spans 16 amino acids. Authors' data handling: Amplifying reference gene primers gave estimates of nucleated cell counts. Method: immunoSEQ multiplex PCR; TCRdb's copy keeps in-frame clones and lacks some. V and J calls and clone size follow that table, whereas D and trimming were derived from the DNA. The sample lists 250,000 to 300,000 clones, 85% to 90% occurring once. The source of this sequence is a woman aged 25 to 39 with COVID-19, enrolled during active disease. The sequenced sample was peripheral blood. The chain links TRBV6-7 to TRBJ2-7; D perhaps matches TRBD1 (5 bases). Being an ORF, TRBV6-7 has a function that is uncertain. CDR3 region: CASSWRYQGSFYEQYF. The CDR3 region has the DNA TGTGCCAGCAGTTGGCGGTATCAGGGTTCCTTCTACGAGCAGTACTTC.